A selection of T cell receptor beta chains follows, all from one sample in a study of neurological immune-mediated disorders. One entry per CDR3 protein results from TCRdb running MiXCR on the 5' RACE reads. The sample shows some 60,000 distinct CDR3 sequences, around 5.2% of them seen only once. Sequencing was carried out using PBMCs. The receptors originated from a woman aged 45-60 years with multiple sclerosis. Both conserved end residues are part of each CDR3. Fields, in order: J gene, D gene, V gene, clone size, CDR3 protein, CDR3 DNA. A D gene is named only where the DNA matches it firmly. Rows may omit the clone size; those that give it use once, few, many or a size class.

TRBJ2-2 - TRBV7-2 - CASSLVTVTGELFF TGTGCCAGCAGCTTAGTAACGGTGACCGGGGAGCTGTTTTTT
TRBJ1-5 - TRBV20-1 - CSAQDMGSNQPQNF TGCAGTGCACAGGACATGGGCAGCAATCAGCCCCAGAATTTT
TRBJ1-3 - TRBV3-1 few CTSRRIGSGKTIYF TGTACCAGCCGTCGCATTGGGTCTGGAAAAACCATATATTTT
TRBJ1-2 - TRBV6-2/TRBV6-3 many CASSYVDTAYGYTF TGTGCCAGCAGTTACGTTGACACCGCCTATGGCTACACCTTC
TRBJ2-3 TRBD2 TRBV5-1 many CASSSDPGLAGGAKDTQYF TGCGCCAGCAGCTCAGATCCGGGACTAGCGGGGGGGGCCAAGGATACGCAGTATTTT
TRBJ2-1 TRBD2 TRBV5-1 many CASSPGLAGANEQFF TGCGCCAGCAGCCCGGGACTAGCGGGGGCAAATGAGCAGTTCTTC
TRBJ2-1 TRBD2 TRBV2 many CARGRGDNEQFF TGTGCCAGGGGCCGGGGGGACAATGAGCAGTTCTTC
TRBJ2-3 - TRBV5-1 many CASSLEQGLTDTQYF TGCGCCAGCAGCTTGGAGCAGGGACTCACAGATACGCAGTATTTT
TRBJ1-1 - TRBV27 few CASRSKGGAFF TGTGCCAGCAGGTCGAAAGGCGGGGCTTTCTTT
TRBJ2-1 TRBD2 TRBV6-2/TRBV6-3 many CASSRDYGPYNEQFF TGTGCCAGCAGCCGGGACTACGGTCCCTACAATGAGCAGTTCTTC
TRBJ2-2 TRBD1 TRBV9 many CASSYDLQGAGGELFF TGTGCCAGCAGCTACGATCTACAGGGGGCTGGCGGGGAGCTGTTTTTT
TRBJ2-7 - TRBV7-6 - CASSSGPDYEQYF TGTGCCAGCAGTTCAGGCCCAGATTACGAGCAGTACTTC
TRBJ2-5 - TRBV18 - CASSPNSQETQYF TGTGCCAGCTCTCCGAACTCCCAAGAGACCCAGTACTTC
TRBJ1-5 TRBD1 TRBV4-2 - CASSHEGGTGGQPQNF TGTGCCAGCAGCCACGAGGGCGGGACAGGGGGTCAGCCCCAGAATTTT
TRBJ2-1 TRBD2 TRBV5-1 many CASSVISGGALANEQFF TGCGCCAGCAGCGTTATTAGCGGGGGGGCCTTGGCTAATGAGCAGTTCTTC
TRBJ1-1 - TRBV20-1 many CSASMTAPLNTEAFF TGCAGTGCCTCGATGACAGCGCCACTGAACACTGAAGCTTTCTTT
TRBJ2-7 - TRBV20-1 many CSVPKTSTYEQYF TGCAGTGTCCCGAAGACATCCACCTACGAGCAGTACTTC
TRBJ1-2 - TRBV20-1 many CSAIGVAWDYGYTF TGCAGTGCTATTGGGGTTGCCTGGGACTATGGCTACACCTTC
TRBJ2-7 - TRBV10-3 many CAISEPTLSREQYF TGTGCCATCAGTGAGCCCACCTTGAGTAGGGAGCAGTACTTC
TRBJ1-2 TRBD1 TRBV6-6 many CASSFGGQNYGYTF TGTGCCAGCAGTTTCGGGGGACAGAACTATGGCTACACCTTC
TRBJ1-1 TRBD1 TRBV7-3 few CASSLKGQGYTEAFF TGTGCCAGCAGCTTAAAAGGACAGGGGTACACTGAAGCTTTCTTT
TRBJ1-1 - TRBV24-1 many CATSDSRGSTEAFF TGTGCCACCAGTGATTCAAGGGGAAGCACTGAAGCTTTCTTT
TRBJ1-4 - TRBV20-1 - CSARFPHRIFREKLFF TGCAGTGCTCGATTCCCCCACAGGATTTTTCGTGAAAAACTGTTTTTT
TRBJ2-2 - TRBV20-1 many CSAEYRENTGELFF TGCAGTGCCGAGTACAGGGAGAACACCGGGGAGCTGTTTTTT
TRBJ2-5 TRBD1 TRBV7-7 - CASSSGTGGETQYF TGTGCTAGCAGCTCCGGGACAGGAGGAGAGACCCAGTACTTC
TRBJ1-4 TRBD1 TRBV5-1 many CASSRTGSTNEKLFF TGCGCCAGCAGCAGGACAGGGTCAACTAATGAAAAACTGTTTTTT
TRBJ1-6 - TRBV7-2 many CAVTGGSWNSPLHF TGTGCCGTGACGGGGGGCAGCTGGAATTCACCCCTCCACTTT
TRBJ1-1 - TRBV4-2 many CASSQDTNTEAFF TGTGCCAGCAGCCAAGATACCAACACTGAAGCTTTCTTT
TRBJ1-5 TRBD1 TRBV7-2 few CASSQTGGHQPQNF TGTGCCAGCAGCCAGACAGGGGGTCATCAGCCCCAGAATTTT
TRBJ2-3 - TRBV7-3 many CASSPWGDPTDTQYF TGTGCCAGCAGCCCCTGGGGGGACCCCACAGATACGCAGTATTTT
TRBJ2-2 TRBD1 TRBV7-3 - CASSFLPGQGNTGELFF TGTGCCAGCAGTTTCCTCCCCGGACAGGGGAACACCGGGGAGCTGTTTTTT
TRBJ1-1 - TRBV7-2 many CASSLYPGSLNTEAFF TGTGCCAGCAGCCTCTACCCGGGCTCCTTGAACACTGAAGCTTTCTTT
TRBJ1-5 - TRBV20-1 many CSAKETGYQPQHF TGCAGTGCCAAAGAGACAGGCTATCAGCCCCAGCATTTT
TRBJ1-2 - TRBV7-2 many CASSLAQRVGAYGYTF TGTGCCAGCAGCTTAGCACAGCGCGTGGGAGCCTATGGCTACACCTTC
TRBJ2-7 - TRBV5-1 many CASSRQGGSYEQYF TGCGCCAGCAGCCGCCAGGGAGGCTCCTACGAGCAGTACTTC
TRBJ2-3 - TRBV24-1 many CATSEENSETQYF TGTGCCACCAGTGAAGAAAACAGCGAAACGCAGTATTTT
TRBJ1-1 - TRBV2 many CASSLRTVMNTEAFF TGTGCCAGCAGTCTACGGACAGTAATGAACACTGAAGCTTTCTTT